A selection of T cell receptor beta chains follows, all from one sample in a study of human T cells and chemical hapten exposure. TCRdb re-analysed the RACE reads in MiXCR, keeping a single row per CDR3 protein. The table has 150,000 to 200,000 distinct CDR3 sequences, 20% to 25% seen once. The specimen comprised whole blood, sampled in connection with sensitization to the hapten diphenylcyclopropenone (DPC). Receptor source: a woman in her forties or fifties with alopecia areata. Some clones in this sample may be carry-over from other donors' samples. The CDR3 runs from the conserved cysteine through the conserved F or W. The order of the fields is J gene, clone size, V gene, D gene, CDR3 DNA, CDR3 protein. D genes are given only for firm matches. Clone size is shown for a subset of rows, as once, few, many or a class of expanded clone.

J: TRBJ2-1
size: NA
V: TRBV20-1
D: TRBD2
DNA: TGCAGTGCTGGAGCGGGAGGTGGCGAGGATGAGCAGTTCTTC
CDR3: CSAGAGGGEDEQFF

J: TRBJ1-1
size: NA
V: TRBV3-1
D: NA
DNA: TGTGCCAGCAGCCATCGCCCTAAAGTTACTGAAGCTTTCTTT
CDR3: CASSHRPKVTEAFF

J: TRBJ2-3
size: NA
V: TRBV7-3
D: TRBD2
DNA: TGTGCCAGCAGCTTAACGGCTAGCGGGAGAACAGATACGCAGTATTTT
CDR3: CASSLTASGRTDTQYF

J: TRBJ2-3
size: NA
V: TRBV28
D: NA
DNA: TGTGCCAGCAGCGTAGGTCGCACTCCAGATACGCAGTATTTT
CDR3: CASSVGRTPDTQYF

J: TRBJ2-7
size: few
V: TRBV20-1
D: NA
DNA: TGCAGTGCTAGTACGAGCGACGGACTTCACGAGCAGTACTTC
CDR3: CSASTSDGLHEQYF

J: TRBJ2-1
size: NA
V: TRBV5-4
D: NA
DNA: TGTGCCAGCAGCTTGGGGGGAGTCGCCCCCTACAATGAGCAGTTCTTC
CDR3: CASSLGGVAPYNEQFF

J: TRBJ2-1
size: NA
V: TRBV10-3
D: NA
DNA: TGTGCCATCGGCGGCAGGGCCTCCTACAATGAGCAGTTCTTC
CDR3: CAIGGRASYNEQFF

J: TRBJ1-1
size: NA
V: TRBV11-2
D: NA
DNA: TGTGCCAGCAGCGCTGGGGACTGGGGGGACACTGAAGCTTTCTTT
CDR3: CASSAGDWGDTEAFF

J: TRBJ2-3
size: few
V: TRBV20-1
D: TRBD2
DNA: TGCAGTGCTAGAGAAGGCGGGAGGCGCACAGATACGCAGTATTTT
CDR3: CSAREGGRRTDTQYF

J: TRBJ2-3
size: NA
V: TRBV20-1
D: NA
DNA: TGCAGTGCCTTTCTAGAGACAGATACGCAGTATTTT
CDR3: CSAFLETDTQYF

J: TRBJ1-4
size: NA
V: TRBV6-6
D: NA
DNA: TGTGCCAGCAGTTACGGCAGCCGTAATGAAAAACTGTTTTTT
CDR3: CASSYGSRNEKLFF

J: TRBJ2-5
size: few
V: TRBV25-1
D: TRBD2
DNA: TGTGCCACCCAAGGGGTAGCGGGAGATGGCTTGTACCAAGAGACCCAGTACTTC
CDR3: CATQGVAGDGLYQETQYF

J: TRBJ1-2
size: NA
V: TRBV29-1
D: NA
DNA: TGCAGCGTTGATGGCAGGGTGAGGGAAGGCTACACCTTC
CDR3: CSVDGRVREGYTF

J: TRBJ1-4
size: few
V: TRBV27
D: TRBD1
DNA: TGTGCCAAACAGGGGGCAGATGATGAAAAACTGTTTTTT
CDR3: CAKQGADDEKLFF

J: TRBJ2-1
size: few
V: TRBV5-1
D: NA
DNA: TGCGCCAGCAGCTTGGGTCGTAGACTCAGCTCCTACAATGAGCAGTTCTTC
CDR3: CASSLGRRLSSYNEQFF

J: TRBJ2-1
size: few
V: TRBV27
D: TRBD1
DNA: TGTGCCAGCGCACAATCCTGGACAGGGGTCGGTGAGCAGTTCTTC
CDR3: CASAQSWTGVGEQFF

J: TRBJ2-2
size: few
V: TRBV7-6
D: NA
DNA: TGTGCCAGCAGCTTAGACTCGTTCGCGAACACCGGGGAGCTGTTTTTT
CDR3: CASSLDSFANTGELFF

J: TRBJ2-4
size: few
V: TRBV12-3/TRBV12-4
D: NA
DNA: TGTGCCAGCAGTTGGGACGTAGAAAACATTCAGTACTTC
CDR3: CASSWDVENIQYF

J: TRBJ1-6
size: NA
V: TRBV5-1
D: NA
DNA: TGCGCCAGCAGGGACCCTGAGAGGAATTCACCCCTCCACTTT
CDR3: CASRDPERNSPLHF

J: TRBJ2-3
size: NA
V: TRBV20-1
D: NA
DNA: TGCAGTGCTAGAGATCCCGGGGGTCCTATAGATACGCAGTATTTT
CDR3: CSARDPGGPIDTQYF

J: TRBJ1-1
size: few
V: TRBV12-3/TRBV12-4
D: NA
DNA: TGTGCCAGCAGTTTGGGGCTGGGGATCTCGATGAACACTGAAGCTTTCTTT
CDR3: CASSLGLGISMNTEAFF

J: TRBJ2-7
size: NA
V: TRBV7-2
D: TRBD2
DNA: TGTGCCAGCAGCCAAATAGCGGGAGGGCCGGGGGAGCAGTACTTC
CDR3: CASSQIAGGPGEQYF

J: TRBJ2-1
size: NA
V: TRBV12-5
D: NA
DNA: TGTGCTAGTGGTTTGTCCGCCTACAATGAGCAGTTCTTC
CDR3: CASGLSAYNEQFF

J: TRBJ2-2
size: NA
V: TRBV30
D: TRBD2
DNA: TGTGCCTGGAGTGTAGAAAGCGGGACGAACACCGGGGAGCTGTTTTTT
CDR3: CAWSVESGTNTGELFF

J: TRBJ2-3
size: NA
V: TRBV7-9
D: TRBD2
DNA: TGTGCCAGCAGCCGTAGCGGGACTAGCACAGATACGCAGTATTTT
CDR3: CASSRSGTSTDTQYF

J: TRBJ1-1
size: NA
V: TRBV7-8
D: TRBD1
DNA: TGTGCCAGCAGCTTAGTGAGGACAGGGGGACGAGGAGCTTTCTTT
CDR3: CASSLVRTGGRGAFF

J: TRBJ1-4
size: NA
V: TRBV28
D: NA
DNA: TGTGCCACAGAGACAAATAATGAAAAACTGTTTTTT
CDR3: CATETNNEKLFF

J: TRBJ2-3
size: many
V: TRBV10-3
D: TRBD2
DNA: TGTGCCATCGGCTCATTACCCTCCGGGACTAGCGGGAGGAGGACAGATACGCAGTATTTT
CDR3: CAIGSLPSGTSGRRTDTQYF

J: TRBJ2-7
size: NA
V: TRBV7-9
D: TRBD1
DNA: TGTGCCAGCAGCTTGTTACAGGGGCCGAACTACGAGCAGTACTTC
CDR3: CASSLLQGPNYEQYF

J: TRBJ1-6
size: once
V: TRBV6-1
D: NA
DNA: TGTGCCAGCATCCTTGGGCTTGGTTCACCCCCCCACTTT
CDR3: CASILGLGSPPHF

J: TRBJ2-3
size: few
V: TRBV28
D: NA
DNA: TGTGCCAGCAGTGTCCGAGACGTCAACACAGATACGCAGTATTTT
CDR3: CASSVRDVNTDTQYF

J: TRBJ2-4
size: NA
V: TRBV3-1
D: NA
DNA: TGTGCCAGCAGCCACTCGACAGGGTGGAGGGGTAACATTCAGTACTTC
CDR3: CASSHSTGWRGNIQYF

J: TRBJ1-3
size: few
V: TRBV12-3/TRBV12-4
D: NA
DNA: TGTGCCAGCAATATCCGGGCTGGAAACACCATATATTTT
CDR3: CASNIRAGNTIYF

J: TRBJ1-2
size: few
V: TRBV29-1
D: NA
DNA: TGCAGCGTTGCAGGCTTAACCCATGGCTACACCTTC
CDR3: CSVAGLTHGYTF

J: TRBJ2-3
size: many
V: TRBV28
D: TRBD2
DNA: TGTGCCAGCAGTCCAGCGGGACTGGGACGGGATACGCAGTATTTT
CDR3: CASSPAGLGRDTQYF

J: TRBJ2-5
size: NA
V: TRBV3-1
D: NA
DNA: TGTGCCAGCAGCCAAACGGGATCGGGAGCGGAGACCCAGTACTTC
CDR3: CASSQTGSGAETQYF

J: TRBJ2-1
size: NA
V: TRBV6-1
D: NA
DNA: TGTGCCAGCAGTGCTAGGTACAATGAGCAGTTCTTC
CDR3: CASSARYNEQFF

J: TRBJ2-7
size: NA
V: TRBV7-2
D: TRBD2
DNA: TGTGCCAGCAGCTTGGGAGGGACCTTCACCTACGAGCAGTACTTC
CDR3: CASSLGGTFTYEQYF

J: TRBJ2-3
size: few
V: TRBV27
D: NA
DNA: TGTGCCAGCAGTCCCTCCAGCGGTACGCAGTATTTT
CDR3: CASSPSSGTQYF

J: TRBJ2-7
size: NA
V: TRBV7-2
D: NA
DNA: TGTGCCAGCAGCCAGCCCCTCTTGCACGAGCAGTACTTC
CDR3: CASSQPLLHEQYF

J: TRBJ1-1
size: few
V: TRBV11-2
D: TRBD1
DNA: TGTGCCAGCAGCCGCGACAGGGTCACTGAAGCTTTCTTT
CDR3: CASSRDRVTEAFF

J: TRBJ2-7
size: few
V: TRBV12-3/TRBV12-4
D: NA
DNA: TGTGCCAGCAGTTTAAGCGTTCTTTACGAGCAGTACTTC
CDR3: CASSLSVLYEQYF

J: TRBJ2-1
size: NA
V: TRBV6-1
D: NA
DNA: TGTGCCAGCAGTCCTCTGACTAGCTCCTACAATGAGCAGTTCTTC
CDR3: CASSPLTSSYNEQFF

J: TRBJ1-1
size: NA
V: TRBV20-1
D: TRBD1
DNA: TGCAGTGTCCCGGGACAGGGATTGAACACTGAAGCTTTCTTT
CDR3: CSVPGQGLNTEAFF

J: TRBJ2-5
size: few
V: TRBV7-3
D: TRBD1
DNA: TGTGCCAGCAGCGGGACAGGGGGAGAGACCCAGTACTTC
CDR3: CASSGTGGETQYF

J: TRBJ2-7
size: NA
V: TRBV19
D: NA
DNA: TGTGCCAGTAGTATAGGGGGATCCACATACGAGCAGTACTTC
CDR3: CASSIGGSTYEQYF

J: TRBJ2-3
size: many
V: TRBV20-1
D: TRBD2
DNA: TGCAGTGCTCCCTCTTACGGGAGGGCCTCAGATACGCAGTATTTT
CDR3: CSAPSYGRASDTQYF

J: TRBJ2-3
size: few
V: TRBV9
D: TRBD1
DNA: TGTGCCAGCAGCCTCCGGGACAGGGGGCGGCTCACAGATACGCAGTATTTT
CDR3: CASSLRDRGRLTDTQYF

J: TRBJ1-2
size: few
V: TRBV2
D: NA
DNA: TGTGCCAGCAGTATGGGAGCGGGCTTGAGCTATGGCTACACCTTC
CDR3: CASSMGAGLSYGYTF